This TCR beta chain originates from a study of early T cells in non-severe SARS-CoV-2 infection. On this clonotype itself: Its antigen is unidentified.

Regarding the study as a whole: Anti-spike CD8 specificities were favored by VDJdb matching, whose results missed private and CD4 specificities.

Molecules of cDNA were individually given unique molecular identifiers that were attached to them. TCRdb redid the calling of the 5' RACE reads with MiXCR, one entry per CDR3 protein. This sample has about 83,000 distinct CDR3 sequences, with roughly 13% found just once. Losses at the gene ends were 4 bases for V and 1 base for J; bases not matched to a gene: 12. CDR1 and CDR2 from the germline V gene are DFQATT and SNEGSKA (reference sequence). CDR3 length equals 17 residues. The receptor's source is an adult who was a healthcare worker with PCR-confirmed SARS-CoV-2 infection or an uninfected control (not recorded which). The genes are TRBV20-1 and TRBJ2-3; 9 bases are shared with TRBD1. Sequencing used whole blood. This CDR3 reads CSATTGTGNRGTDTQYF. The CDR3 region has the DNA TGCAGTGCTACAACCGGGACAGGGAATCGAGGCACAGATACGCAGTATTTT.